The 8 T cell receptor beta chains below all came from one sample that was sequenced in a study of OX40 agonist ivuxolimab in advanced cancers. Assay used: immunoSEQ multiplex PCR; TCRdb lists only in-frame clones, some missing. The sample lists 9,000 to 10,000 clones; 70% were seen once. Sequenced here: CD4+ or CD8+ T cells sorted from blood, sampled in a trial of the OX40 agonist ivuxolimab. The receptors were gathered from an adult with an advanced solid tumor such as melanoma, head and neck, liver or kidney cancer.

The V gene is TRBV7-3, the J gene TRBJ1-2; tentatively, D is TRBD1 (5 bases). This CDR3 is built from 15 residues. Trimming stripped 2 bases from V and 4 bases from J, with 14 bases between. Germline-derived CDR1 and CDR2 are SGHTA and FQGTGA. CDR3 amino acids: CASSLGRGRGYGYTF. CDR3 DNA sequence: TGTGCCAGCAGCTTAGGTCGAGGGAGGGGCTATGGCTACACCTTC.

This chain uses TRBV30 with TRBJ2-7; the D gene is possibly TRBD1 (5 bases). V was cut by 2 bases and J by 2 bases, with 16 bases left in between. This CDR3 region has 15 residues. CDR1 is GTSNPN, CDR2 SVGIG, per germline (reference sequence). CDR3 residues: CAWSSTVPGAYEQYF. As DNA, the CDR3 is TGTGCCTGGAGTTCGACAGTCCCCGGAGCCTACGAGCAGTACTTC.

This clone was detected only a few times. The J gene is TRBJ1-5, the V gene TRBV7-6; D unclear. CDR1 is SGHVS, CDR2 FNYEAQ, per germline. CDR3 size: 13 residues. V gave up 5 bases and J gave up 2 bases, with 7 bases separating them. The CDR3 region is CASSVDRNQPQHF. The CDR3 bases are TGTGCCAGCAGCGTGGACCGCAATCAGCCCCAGCATTTT.

This clone was recorded once. V gene TRBV7-9 combines with J gene TRBJ2-1; 13 bases agree with TRBD2. The CDR3 is 17 amino acids. V dropped 4 bases and J dropped 10; count of bases not matched to a gene: 13. Germline CDR1 reads SEHNR; CDR2 reads FQNEAQ (reference sequence). The CDR3 nucleotides read TGTGCCAGCAGCTCCAGTTTAGGACTAGCGGGAGCGGGGGAGCAGTTCTTC. This sequence encodes CASSSSLGLAGAGEQFF.

In its sample, this clone was seen a few times. The chain is built from TRBV7-6 and TRBJ2-7; D not certain. CDR1 is SGHVS and CDR2 is FNYEAQ in the germline V gene. The CDR3 consists of 13 residues. V was shortened by 3 bases and J by 0 bases, with 6 bases between the two germline ends. The CDR3 loop is CASSLGFSYEQYF. CDR3 coding DNA: TGTGCCAGCAGCTTGGGGTTCTCCTACGAGCAGTACTTC.

The chain recombines TRBV27 with TRBJ2-7; a weak D match, TRBD1 (6 bases). Germline assignment: CDR1 MNHEY and CDR2 SMNVEV (reference sequence). The CDR3 covers 14 residues. The V gene lost 5 bases and the J gene lost 2 bases, with 13 bases spanning the gap. In DNA, the CDR3 is TGTGCCAGCAGTGACAGGAGCTTAACCTACGAGCAGTACTTC. Translation: CASSDRSLTYEQYF.

The chain links TRBV7-8 to TRBJ2-7, with 11 bases fitting TRBD1. With 2 bases clipped from V and 4 bases from J, the junction kept 7 bases outside the gene matches. The CDR3 sequence is 16 residues long. Germline V gene lookup returns CDR1 SGHVS and CDR2 FQNEAQ. CDR3 coding DNA: TGTGCCAGCAGCTTAATCGCCGGGACAGGGGGATACGAGCAGTACTTC. This translates into CASSLIAGTGGYEQYF.

The chain joins TRBV27 to TRBJ1-2, with 11 positions matching TRBD1. The CDR3 covers 15 residues. V was clipped by 4 bases and J by 5 bases; unmatched bases: 6. Germline assignment: CDR1 MNHEY and CDR2 SMNVEV (reference sequence). CDR3 amino acids: CASSSRDRGRYGYTF. The CDR3 DNA is TGTGCCAGCAGTTCCAGGGACAGGGGGAGGTATGGCTACACCTTC.